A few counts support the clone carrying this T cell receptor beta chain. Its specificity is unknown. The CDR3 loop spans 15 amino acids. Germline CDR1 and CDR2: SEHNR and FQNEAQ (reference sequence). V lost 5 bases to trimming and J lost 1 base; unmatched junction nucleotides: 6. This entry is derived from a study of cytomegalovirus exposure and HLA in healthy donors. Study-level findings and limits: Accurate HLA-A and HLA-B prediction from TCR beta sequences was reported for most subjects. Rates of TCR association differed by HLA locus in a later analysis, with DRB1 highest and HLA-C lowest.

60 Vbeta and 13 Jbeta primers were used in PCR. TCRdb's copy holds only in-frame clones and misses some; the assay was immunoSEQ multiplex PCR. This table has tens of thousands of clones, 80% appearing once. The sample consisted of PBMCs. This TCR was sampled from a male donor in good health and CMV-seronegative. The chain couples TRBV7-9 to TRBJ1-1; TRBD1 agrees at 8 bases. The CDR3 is CASSLGQGGNTEAFF. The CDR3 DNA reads TGTGCCAGCAGCCTTGGACAGGGAGGGAACACTGAAGCTTTCTTT.